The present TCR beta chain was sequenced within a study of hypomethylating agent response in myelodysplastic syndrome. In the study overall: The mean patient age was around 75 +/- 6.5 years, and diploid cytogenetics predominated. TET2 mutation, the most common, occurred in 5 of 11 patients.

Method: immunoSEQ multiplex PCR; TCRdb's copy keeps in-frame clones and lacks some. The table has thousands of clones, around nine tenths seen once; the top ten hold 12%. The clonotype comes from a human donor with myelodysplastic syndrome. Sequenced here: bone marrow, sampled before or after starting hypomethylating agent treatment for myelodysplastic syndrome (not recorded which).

CDR3 sequence: CASSHRDRNYEQYF. CDR3 DNA sequence: TGTGCCAGCAGCCACCGGGACCGAAACTACGAGCAGTACTTC. This chain joins TRBV7-9 and TRBJ2-7; D possibly matches TRBD1 or TRBD2 (5 bases each). Germline V CDR1 and CDR2: SEHNR, FQNEAQ (reference sequence). The CDR3 covers 14 residues. Deletions cut 5 bases from V and 3 bases from J, with 14 bases between.